This T cell receptor beta chain was identified during a study of blood T cell repertoires in COVID-19. Turning to the study itself: Both acute and convalescent COVID-19 samples were obtained from the United States, Italy and Spain. Sources were T cells, B-cell-depleted T cells, or PBMCs; the material itself was cDNA or gDNA.

The germline V gene has CDR1 SGHRS and CDR2 YFSETQ. Trimming cost V 4 bases and J 3 bases, with 17 bases left between them. The CDR3 totals 15 residues. The data were produced by immunoSEQ multiplex PCR, yet TCRdb's version contains in-frame clones alone and is incomplete. The sample consists of roughly 120,000 clones, more than 70% of them appearing once. The genes are TRBV5-1 and TRBJ2-7, with D possibly being TRBD2 (6 bases). The receptor comes from a woman in her forties or fifties with acute or convalescent COVID-19. The sequencing input was peripheral blood. CDR3 amino acids: CASSPRGTSLYEQYF. CDR3 DNA sequence: TGCGCCAGCAGCCCACGGGGGACTTCACTCTACGAGCAGTACTTC.